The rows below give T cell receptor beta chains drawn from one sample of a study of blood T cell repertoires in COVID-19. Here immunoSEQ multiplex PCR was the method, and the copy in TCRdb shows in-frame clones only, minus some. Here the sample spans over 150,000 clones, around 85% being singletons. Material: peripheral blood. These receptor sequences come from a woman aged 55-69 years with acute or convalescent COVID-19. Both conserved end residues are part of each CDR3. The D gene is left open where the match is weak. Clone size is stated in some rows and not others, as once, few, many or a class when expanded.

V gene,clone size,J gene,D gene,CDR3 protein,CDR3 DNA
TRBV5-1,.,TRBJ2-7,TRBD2,CASTTSGGPYEQYF,TGCGCCAGCACCACTAGCGGGGGACCCTACGAGCAGTACTTC
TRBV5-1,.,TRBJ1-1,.,CASRKAGDTEAFF,TGCGCCAGCAGGAAAGCGGGGGACACTGAAGCTTTCTTT
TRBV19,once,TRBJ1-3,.,CASSIWHRGNTIYF,TGTGCCAGTAGTATCTGGCACCGAGGAAACACCATATATTTT
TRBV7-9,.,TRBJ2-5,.,CASSHRKGRKETQYF,TGTGCCAGCAGCCACCGCAAGGGGCGGAAAGAGACCCAGTACTTC
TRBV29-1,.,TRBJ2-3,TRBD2,CSVGPASGGADTQYF,TGCAGCGTTGGCCCCGCTAGCGGGGGGGCAGATACGCAGTATTTT
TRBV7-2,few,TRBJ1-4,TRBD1,CASSRQTGVGDEKLFF,TGTGCCAGCAGCCGCCAAACAGGGGTAGGGGATGAAAAACTGTTTTTT
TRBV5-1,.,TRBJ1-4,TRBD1,CASSLQGVNNEKLFF,TGCGCCAGCAGTCTTCAGGGGGTGAACAATGAAAAACTGTTTTTT
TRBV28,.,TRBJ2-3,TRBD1,CASAKGQGNSDTQYF,TGTGCCAGCGCGAAGGGACAGGGGAACTCAGATACGCAGTATTTT
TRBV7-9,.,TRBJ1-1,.,CASSLPPGQPSNTEAFF,TGTGCCAGCAGCTTACCCCCGGGTCAGCCATCGAACACTGAAGCTTTCTTT
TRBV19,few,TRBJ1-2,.,CASSISGGTGKSYGYTF,TGTGCCAGTAGTATTTCGGGAGGGACCGGGAAGAGCTATGGCTACACCTTC
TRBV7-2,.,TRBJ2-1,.,CASSLGTSAYNEQFF,TGTGCCAGCAGCTTAGGGACTTCAGCCTACAATGAGCAGTTCTTC
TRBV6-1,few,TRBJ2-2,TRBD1,CASSEGTGGSGELFF,TGTGCCAGCAGTGAGGGGACAGGGGGCTCCGGGGAGCTGTTTTTT
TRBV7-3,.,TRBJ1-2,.,CASSLDGAGGGYTF,TGTGCCAGCAGCTTAGACGGAGCCGGGGGTGGCTACACCTTC